Sequencing of this TCR beta chain was carried out in a study of shared clonotypes between healthy human individuals. The trim removed 3 bases at V and 8 bases at J, leaving 10 bases unmatched. The germline gives CDR1 LGHNA, CDR2 YNFKEQ. The CDR3 sequence is 15 residues long. Only in-frame clones appear in the TCRdb table, and some are missing; sequencing was by immunoSEQ multiplex PCR. The sample consists of roughly 2 million clones, 90% to 96% of them appearing once. The count of this clone is one. This chain uses TRBV4-2 with TRBJ1-2; 9 nucleotides line up with TRBD1. Sequenced input: naive CD4+ T cells sorted from blood. Subset denoted: CD45RA+ positively selected. The origin of this receptor is a man between 18 and 35 years old in good health. In DNA form, the CDR3 reads TGTGCCAGCAGCCAGGCTGGACAGGGGTATGGAGGCTACACCTTC. It is translated as CASSQAGQGYGGYTF.